This is a list of T cell receptor beta chains from one sample in a study of blood T cell repertoires in COVID-19. Libraries were prepared by immunoSEQ multiplex PCR; TCRdb keeps only in-frame clonotypes and omits some of them. The top ten hold about 7% of the sample, which has 300,000 to 350,000 clones, 88% seen once. The sample comprised peripheral blood. These receptors all stem from a woman in her 70s with COVID-19, enrolled during active disease. The CDR3 runs from the conserved cysteine through the conserved F or W. The D gene is left open where the match is weak. Expanded clones are given a class, and other clones once, few, many or no size at all.

v_gene: TRBV19; abundance: .; j_gene: TRBJ2-7; d_gene: TRBD1; CDR3nt: TGTGCCAGTAGTAGACGGACAGGGCCCCCCTACGAGCAGTACTTC; CDR3aa: CASSRRTGPPYEQYF
v_gene: TRBV7-8; abundance: .; j_gene: TRBJ2-7; d_gene: TRBD1; CDR3nt: TGTGCCAGCAGCTTAACTGGACAGGGGCCCTACGAGCAGTACTTC; CDR3aa: CASSLTGQGPYEQYF
v_gene: TRBV5-6; abundance: many; j_gene: TRBJ1-1; d_gene: TRBD1; CDR3nt: TGTGCCAGCAGGGAAGGACAGGGAGTGAACACTGAAGCTTTCTTT; CDR3aa: CASREGQGVNTEAFF
v_gene: TRBV9; abundance: .; j_gene: TRBJ2-2; d_gene: TRBD1; CDR3nt: TGTGCCAGCCGGGGAACAGGGGGCGACGGGGAGCTGTTTTTT; CDR3aa: CASRGTGGDGELFF
v_gene: TRBV7-9; abundance: .; j_gene: TRBJ1-1; d_gene: TRBD1; CDR3nt: TGTGCCAGCACCGGGACAGGGGGCCCCAACACTGAAGCTTTCTTT; CDR3aa: CASTGTGGPNTEAFF
v_gene: TRBV24-1; abundance: once; j_gene: TRBJ2-1; d_gene: TRBD2; CDR3nt: TGTGCCACCAGTGATATTTTGACTAGCGGGGGGCCGCGTGACAATGAGCAGTTCTTC; CDR3aa: CATSDILTSGGPRDNEQFF
v_gene: TRBV18; abundance: .; j_gene: TRBJ1-3; d_gene: .; CDR3nt: TGTGCCAGCTCGCTGAATCAGGGTTCCTCTGGAAACACCATATATTTT; CDR3aa: CASSLNQGSSGNTIYF
v_gene: TRBV6-5; abundance: .; j_gene: TRBJ2-1; d_gene: .; CDR3nt: TGTGCCAGCAGTTATAGAGGACTAATGTACTATGAGCAGTTCTTC; CDR3aa: CASSYRGLMYYEQFF
v_gene: TRBV29-1; abundance: .; j_gene: TRBJ1-2; d_gene: .; CDR3nt: TGCAGCGTTGACGCCGATTCAGCTAACTATGGCTACACCTTC; CDR3aa: CSVDADSANYGYTF
v_gene: TRBV19; abundance: .; j_gene: TRBJ1-5; d_gene: .; CDR3nt: TGTGCCAGTAGTATACCCCCCAGGGGCACGTCTCTACAGCCCCAGCATTTT; CDR3aa: CASSIPPRGTSLQPQHF
v_gene: TRBV6-1; abundance: .; j_gene: TRBJ2-3; d_gene: TRBD2; CDR3nt: TGTGCCAGCAGTGTAGGTCTAGCGGGGGGGCCTCTTACAGATACGCAGTATTTT; CDR3aa: CASSVGLAGGPLTDTQYF
v_gene: TRBV9; abundance: .; j_gene: TRBJ2-2; d_gene: .; CDR3nt: TGTGCCAGCAGCGTAGCCAAGAATCGGGGCACCGGGGAGCTGTTTTTT; CDR3aa: CASSVAKNRGTGELFF
v_gene: TRBV29-1; abundance: .; j_gene: TRBJ2-1; d_gene: TRBD2; CDR3nt: TGCAGCGTGCATACCGGGACTAGCGGATACAATGAGCAGTTCTTC; CDR3aa: CSVHTGTSGYNEQFF
v_gene: TRBV28; abundance: .; j_gene: TRBJ1-2; d_gene: .; CDR3nt: TGTGCCAGCAGTTTAAACCCAGCTAACTATGGCTACACCTTC; CDR3aa: CASSLNPANYGYTF
v_gene: TRBV7-2; abundance: .; j_gene: TRBJ2-5; d_gene: .; CDR3nt: TGTGCCAGCAGCTTGGGACTTACCCAGACCCAGTACTTC; CDR3aa: CASSLGLTQTQYF